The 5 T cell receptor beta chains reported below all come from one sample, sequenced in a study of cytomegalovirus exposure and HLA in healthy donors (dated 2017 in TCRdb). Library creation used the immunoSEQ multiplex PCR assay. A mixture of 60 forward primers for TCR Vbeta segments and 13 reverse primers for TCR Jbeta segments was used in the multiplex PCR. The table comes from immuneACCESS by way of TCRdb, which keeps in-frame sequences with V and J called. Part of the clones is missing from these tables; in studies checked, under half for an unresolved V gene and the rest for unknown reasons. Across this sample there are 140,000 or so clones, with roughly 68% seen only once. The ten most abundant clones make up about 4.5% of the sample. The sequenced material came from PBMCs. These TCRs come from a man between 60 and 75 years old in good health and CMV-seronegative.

In nucleotides, the CDR3 is TGTGCCAGCAGCCTCCGGACTAGCGGGAGGGAGGGCATGTACGAGCAGTACTTC. Translated: CASSLRTSGREGMYEQYF. The gene calls are TRBV7-9 and TRBJ2-7; 15 nucleotides match TRBD2. The CDR3 extends over 18 amino acids. V dropped 5 bases and J dropped 4; count of bases not matched to a gene: 12. CDR1 is SEHNR, CDR2 FQNEAQ, per germline (reference sequence). Full variable domain (rest looked up from reference TRBV7-9 and TRBJ2-7): DTGVSQNPRHKITKRGQNVTFRCDPISEHNRLYWYRQTLGQGPEFLTYFQNEAQLEKSRLLSDRFSAERPKGSFSTLEIQRTEQGDSAMYLCASSLRTSGREGMYEQYFGPGTRLTVT.

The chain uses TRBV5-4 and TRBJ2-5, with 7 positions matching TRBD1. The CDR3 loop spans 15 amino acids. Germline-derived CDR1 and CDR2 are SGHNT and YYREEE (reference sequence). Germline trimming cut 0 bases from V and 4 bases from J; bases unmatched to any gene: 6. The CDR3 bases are TGTGCCAGCAGCTTGGTGGGACAGTCAGGAGAGACCCAGTACTTC. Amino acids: CASSLVGQSGETQYF.

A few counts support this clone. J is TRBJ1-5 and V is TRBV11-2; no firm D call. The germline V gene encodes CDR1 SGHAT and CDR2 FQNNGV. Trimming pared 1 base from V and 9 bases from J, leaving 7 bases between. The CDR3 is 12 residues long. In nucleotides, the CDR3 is TGTGCCAGCAGCTTAGGCGATGGGCCCCAGCATTTT. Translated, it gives CASSLGDGPQHF.

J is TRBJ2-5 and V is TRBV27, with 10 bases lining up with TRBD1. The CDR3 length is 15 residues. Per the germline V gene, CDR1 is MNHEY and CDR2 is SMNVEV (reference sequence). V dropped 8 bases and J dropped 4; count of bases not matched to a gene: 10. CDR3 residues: CASRIMGQGTETQYF. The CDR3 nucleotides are TGTGCCAGCCGGATTATGGGACAGGGGACAGAGACCCAGTACTTC.

The CDR3 protein is CASSYAWDRDNEQYF. CDR3 coding DNA: TGTGCCAGCAGTTACGCCTGGGACAGGGATAACGAGCAGTACTTC. The gene calls are TRBV6-6 and TRBJ2-7; 9 bases line up with TRBD1. V was clipped by 2 bases and J by 5 bases; unmatched bases: 7. Per germline, CDR1 MNHNY and CDR2 SVGAGI (reference sequence). CDR3 length: 15 amino acids.